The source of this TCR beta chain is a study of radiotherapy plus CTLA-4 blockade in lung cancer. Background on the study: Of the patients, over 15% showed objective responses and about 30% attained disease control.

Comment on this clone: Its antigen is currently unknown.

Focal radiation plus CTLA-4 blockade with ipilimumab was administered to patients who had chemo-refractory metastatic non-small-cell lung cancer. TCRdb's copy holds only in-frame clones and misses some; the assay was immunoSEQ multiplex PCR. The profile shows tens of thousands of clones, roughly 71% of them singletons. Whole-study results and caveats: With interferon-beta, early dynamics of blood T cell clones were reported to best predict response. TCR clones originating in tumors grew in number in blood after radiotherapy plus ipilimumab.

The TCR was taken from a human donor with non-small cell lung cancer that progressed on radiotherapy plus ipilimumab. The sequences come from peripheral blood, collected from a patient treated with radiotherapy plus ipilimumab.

In nucleotides, the CDR3 is TGTGCCAGCGACGGGATTTCCACCTACAATGAGCAGTTCTTC. Protein sequence: CASDGISTYNEQFF. This chain uses TRBV7-9 with TRBJ2-1; tentative D call: TRBD2 (5 bases). Trimming cost V 8 bases and J 2 bases, with 13 bases left between them. Germline-derived CDR1 and CDR2 are SEHNR and FQNEAQ (reference sequence). The CDR3 spans 14 residues. The full variable domain, its missing parts supplied by reference TRBV7-9 and TRBJ2-1, is DTGVSQNPRHKITKRGQNVTFRCDPISEHNRLYWYRQTLGQGPEFLTYFQNEAQLEKSRLLSDRFSAERPKGSFSTLEIQRTEQGDSAMYLCASDGISTYNEQFFGPGTRLTVL.